This T cell receptor beta chain is drawn from a study of T cell repertoires in ileal Crohn's disease. Across the whole study: Median disease duration was about 7.9 years; 35% smoked at surgery.

Study conclusions and caveats: Active smokers at surgery had more clonal expansions than non-smokers.

Using immunoSEQ multiplex PCR, the repertoire was profiled, and TCRdb retains in-frame clones only, with some absent. The table has approximately 27,000 clones, about four fifths seen once. The V end was cut by 0 bases, the J end by 5 bases, with 8 bases between. The CDR3 is 14 residues long. CDR1 and CDR2 from the germline V gene are ENHRY and SYGVKD. A word on this clone: Its target is not known.

The origin of this receptor is an adult with Crohn's disease. Specimen: ileal tissue. This rearrangement joins TRBV10-3 to TRBJ1-5; no firm D call. The chain's CDR3 is CAISESWGDQPQHF. The DNA for the CDR3 is TGTGCCATCAGTGAGTCTTGGGGAGATCAGCCCCAGCATTTT.